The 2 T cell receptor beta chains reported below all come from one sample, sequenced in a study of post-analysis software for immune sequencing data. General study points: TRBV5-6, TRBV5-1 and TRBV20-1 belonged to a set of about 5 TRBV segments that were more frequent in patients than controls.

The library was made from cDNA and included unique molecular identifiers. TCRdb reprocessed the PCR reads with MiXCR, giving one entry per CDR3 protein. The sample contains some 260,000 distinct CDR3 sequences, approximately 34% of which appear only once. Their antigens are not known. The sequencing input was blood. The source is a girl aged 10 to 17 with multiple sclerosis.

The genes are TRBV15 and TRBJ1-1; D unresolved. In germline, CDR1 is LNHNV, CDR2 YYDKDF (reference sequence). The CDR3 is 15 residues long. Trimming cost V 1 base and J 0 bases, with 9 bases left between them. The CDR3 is CATSRGSVMNTEAFF. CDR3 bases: TGTGCCACCAGCAGAGGATCGGTCATGAACACTGAAGCTTTCTTT.

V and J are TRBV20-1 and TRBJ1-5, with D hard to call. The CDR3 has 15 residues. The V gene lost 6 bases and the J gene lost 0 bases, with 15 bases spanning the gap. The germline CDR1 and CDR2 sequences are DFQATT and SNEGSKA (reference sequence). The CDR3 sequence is CSARRTVDSNQPQHF. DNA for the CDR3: TGCAGTGCCCGGCGGACGGTCGATAGCAATCAGCCCCAGCATTTT.